The rows below give T cell receptor beta chains drawn from one sample of a study of shared clonotypes between healthy human individuals. Sequencing was performed with immunoSEQ multiplex PCR; in TCRdb, only in-frame clones are kept and a portion is missing. The sample lists hundreds of thousands of clones; about 95% were seen once. Input material: naive CD4+ T cells sorted from blood. The source of these receptors is a woman aged 25 to 39 in good health. CDR3s include the opening cysteine and the closing phenylalanine or tryptophan. A D gene is named only where the DNA matches it firmly. Some rows have no size entry. The others give once, few or many, or a class for an expanded clone.

d_gene,abundance,j_gene,v_gene,CDR3aa,CDR3nt
TRBD1,.,TRBJ1-1,TRBV28,CASSLTRDSGYEAFF,TGTGCCAGCAGTCTTACCCGGGACAGTGGATATGAAGCTTTCTTT
.,.,TRBJ2-1,TRBV6-5,CASATGAGEQFF,TGTGCCAGCGCCACAGGAGCCGGTGAGCAGTTCTTC
.,.,TRBJ2-1,TRBV7-8,CASSSTGTGLWGVSYNEQFF,TGTGCCAGCAGCTCTACCGGGACTGGCTTGTGGGGGGTCTCCTACAATGAGCAGTTCTTC
TRBD1,.,TRBJ2-2,TRBV29-1,CSVATGAFDGELFF,TGCAGCGTTGCCACAGGGGCGTTCGACGGGGAGCTGTTTTTT
.,.,TRBJ2-3,TRBV28,CASSFMAGATDTQYF,TGTGCCAGCAGTTTTATGGCGGGGGCCACAGATACGCAGTATTTT
.,.,TRBJ2-7,TRBV27,CASSLSRLSPAYEQYF,TGTGCCAGCAGTTTATCTAGGCTCTCACCCGCCTACGAGCAGTACTTC
TRBD2,.,TRBJ2-3,TRBV5-1,CASSLGLAGGPNTQYF,TGCGCCAGCAGCCTAGGACTAGCGGGAGGGCCGAATACGCAGTATTTT
.,.,TRBJ2-7,TRBV15,CATSTGSYEQYF,TGTGCCACCTCGACAGGCTCCTACGAGCAGTACTTC
.,.,TRBJ1-5,TRBV7-2,CASSVKIGQFAQPQHF,TGTGCCAGCAGCGTAAAGATCGGACAGTTCGCTCAGCCCCAGCATTTT
.,.,TRBJ1-4,TRBV28,CASRTVATNEKLFF,TGTGCCAGTCGGACAGTTGCAACTAATGAAAAACTGTTTTTT
.,.,TRBJ2-7,TRBV20-1,CSVGREQYF,TGCAGTGTTGGACGCGAGCAGTACTTC
.,.,TRBJ2-7,TRBV28,CASSTNRPEFVYEQYF,TGTGCCAGCAGTACCAACCGGCCCGAATTTGTCTACGAGCAGTACTTC
.,once,TRBJ1-2,TRBV27,CASSLYALTGRSTYGYTF,TGTGCCAGCAGTTTATACGCGTTGACAGGACGGTCGACCTATGGCTACACCTTC
.,.,TRBJ2-7,TRBV11-2,CASSLAGDTYEQYF,TGTGCCAGCAGCTTAGCGGGGGATACCTACGAGCAGTACTTC
.,.,TRBJ1-5,TRBV4-1,CASSQPLGDSNQPQHF,TGCGCCAGCAGCCAACCCCTAGGCGATAGCAATCAGCCCCAGCATTTT
TRBD1,.,TRBJ1-3,TRBV28,CASSRQGSSGNTIYF,TGTGCCAGCAGCCGACAGGGGAGCTCTGGAAACACCATATATTTT
TRBD1,few,TRBJ1-5,TRBV18,CASSFRTGEQPQHF,TGTGCCAGCTCTTTTAGGACAGGTGAGCAGCCCCAGCATTTT
.,.,TRBJ2-2,TRBV5-1,CASSLVTANTGELFF,TGCGCCAGCAGCTTGGTTACGGCGAACACCGGGGAGCTGTTTTTT
TRBD2,.,TRBJ2-7,TRBV27,CASTPRAGGNEQYF,TGTGCCAGCACCCCTCGGGCGGGAGGGAACGAGCAGTACTTC
.,.,TRBJ2-3,TRBV25-1,CASRGDLGDGTDTQYF,TGTGCCAGCAGGGGGGACTTGGGGGATGGCACAGATACGCAGTATTTT
.,.,TRBJ1-1,TRBV19,CASSILVNTEAFF,TGTGCCAGTAGTATTCTCGTGAACACTGAAGCTTTCTTT